The present T cell receptor beta chain was sequenced within a study of cytomegalovirus exposure and HLA in healthy donors. The PCR ran on 60 Vbeta and 13 Jbeta primers. Using immunoSEQ multiplex PCR, the repertoire was profiled, and TCRdb retains in-frame clones only, with some absent. The sample comprises about 170,000 clones, around 80% of which are singletons, and 1% rests with the top ten. The ends were cut back, 5 bases at V and 0 bases at J, with 10 bases in the middle. Germline V gene lookup returns CDR1 MNHNS and CDR2 SASEGT. The CDR3 is 14 residues long. This chain links TRBV6-1 with TRBJ1-1; no definite D call. Input material: PBMCs. This receptor was obtained from a woman aged 45-59 years in good health and CMV-seropositive. The CDR3 sequence: CASSKVDMNTEAFF. The CDR3 DNA is TGTGCCAGCAGTAAAGTTGACATGAACACTGAAGCTTTCTTT.